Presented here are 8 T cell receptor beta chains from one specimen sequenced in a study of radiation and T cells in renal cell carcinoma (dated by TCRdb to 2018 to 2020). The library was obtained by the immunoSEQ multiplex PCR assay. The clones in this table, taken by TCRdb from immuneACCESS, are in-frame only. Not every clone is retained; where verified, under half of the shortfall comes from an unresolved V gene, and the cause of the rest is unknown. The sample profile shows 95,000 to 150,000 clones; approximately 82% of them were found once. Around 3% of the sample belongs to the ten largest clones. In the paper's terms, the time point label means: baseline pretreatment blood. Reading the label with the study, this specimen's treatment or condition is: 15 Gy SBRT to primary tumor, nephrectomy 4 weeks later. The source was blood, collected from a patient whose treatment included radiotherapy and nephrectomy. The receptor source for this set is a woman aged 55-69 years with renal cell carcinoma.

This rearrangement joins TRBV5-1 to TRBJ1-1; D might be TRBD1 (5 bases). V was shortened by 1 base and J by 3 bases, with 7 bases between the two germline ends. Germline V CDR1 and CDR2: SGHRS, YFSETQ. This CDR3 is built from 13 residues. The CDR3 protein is CASSLSGDTEAFF. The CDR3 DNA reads TGCGCCAGCAGCTTGTCGGGGGACACTGAAGCTTTCTTT.

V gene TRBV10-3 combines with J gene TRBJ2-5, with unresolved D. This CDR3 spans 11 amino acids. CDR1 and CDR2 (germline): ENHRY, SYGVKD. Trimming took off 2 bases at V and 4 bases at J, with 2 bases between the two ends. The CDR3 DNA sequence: TGTGCCATCAGTGAGGGAGAGACCCAGTACTTC. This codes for CAISEGETQYF.

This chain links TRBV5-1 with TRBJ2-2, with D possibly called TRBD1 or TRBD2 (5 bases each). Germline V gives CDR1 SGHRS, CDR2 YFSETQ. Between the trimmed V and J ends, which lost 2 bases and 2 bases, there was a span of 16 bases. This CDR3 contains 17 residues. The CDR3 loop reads CASSLYPGTVNTGELFF. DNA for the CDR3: TGCGCCAGCAGCTTATACCCCGGGACGGTTAACACCGGGGAGCTGTTTTTT.

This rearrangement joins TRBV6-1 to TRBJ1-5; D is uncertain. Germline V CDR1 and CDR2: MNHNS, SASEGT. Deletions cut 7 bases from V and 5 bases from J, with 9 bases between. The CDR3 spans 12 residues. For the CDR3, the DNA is TGTGCCAGCAATGGGGTGGATCAGCCCCAGCATTTT. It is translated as CASNGVDQPQHF.

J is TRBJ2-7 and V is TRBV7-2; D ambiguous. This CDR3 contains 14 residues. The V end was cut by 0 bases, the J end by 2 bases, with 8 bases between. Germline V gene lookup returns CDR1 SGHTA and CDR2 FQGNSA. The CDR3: CASSLAGSTYEQYF. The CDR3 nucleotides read TGTGCCAGCAGCTTAGCGGGCAGTACCTACGAGCAGTACTTC.

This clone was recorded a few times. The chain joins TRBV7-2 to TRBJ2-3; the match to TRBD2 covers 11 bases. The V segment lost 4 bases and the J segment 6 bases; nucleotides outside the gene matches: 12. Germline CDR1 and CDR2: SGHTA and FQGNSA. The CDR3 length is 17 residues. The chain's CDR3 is CASSSPSGGTLGDTQYF. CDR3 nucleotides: TGTGCCAGCAGCTCACCTAGCGGGGGGACCCTGGGGGATACGCAGTATTTT. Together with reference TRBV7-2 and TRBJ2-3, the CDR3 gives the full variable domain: GAGVSQSPSNKVTEKGKDVELRCDPISGHTALYWYRQSLGQGLEFLIYFQGNSAPDKSGLPSDRFSAERTGGSVSTLTIQRTQQEDSAVYLCASSSPSGGTLGDTQYFGPGTRLTVL.

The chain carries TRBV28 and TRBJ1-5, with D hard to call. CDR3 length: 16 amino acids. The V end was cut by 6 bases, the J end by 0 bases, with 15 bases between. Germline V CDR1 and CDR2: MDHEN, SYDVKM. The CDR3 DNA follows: TGTGCCAGCAGGCTCACGACGGCCTATAGCAATCAGCCCCAGCATTTT. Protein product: CASRLTTAYSNQPQHF.

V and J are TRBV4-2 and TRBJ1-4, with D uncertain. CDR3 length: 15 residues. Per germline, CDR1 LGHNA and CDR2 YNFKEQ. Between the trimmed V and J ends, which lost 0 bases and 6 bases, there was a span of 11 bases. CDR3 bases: TGTGCCAGCAGCCAAGAGGGGAGTAGGGATGAAAAACTGTTTTTT. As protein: CASSQEGSRDEKLFF.